This T cell receptor (beta chain) is drawn from a study of T-cell memory formation after mild COVID-19. Study-level information: TCR clusters were mostly confined to one donor each.

This clonotype was detected ten times or more. Its matching antigen is unknown. The CDR3 has 16 amino acids. V was pared by 4 bases and J by 5 bases, with 12 bases of the junction left unmatched. Germline CDR1 is SGHRS and CDR2 is YFSETQ. Study-wide results and caveats: Clones that contracted from day 15 to 85 had balanced CD4/CD8; later expanders were CD4+ biased. Cross-reactive memory apparently joined, as some responding clones appeared in pre-infection memory.

5'RACE primed at constant segments yielded TCR alpha and TCR beta cDNA libraries bearing sample barcodes and UMIs. One entry per CDR3 protein results from TCRdb running MiXCR on the 5' RACE reads. Counted here are 150,000 to 200,000 distinct CDR3 sequences, around a tenth occurring once; the ten biggest clones make up 3.8%. The source is a man aged 18 to 29 who had mild COVID-19 (a few samples of this study predate the infection). Cell type and time point are not known. Source material: PBMCs or a T cell subset sorted from them (not recorded which). V is TRBV5-1 and J is TRBJ2-1; 7 nucleotides match TRBD2. CDR3 amino acids: CASSVGRDYTNNEQFF. CDR3 sequence (DNA): TGCGCCAGCAGCGTTGGGAGGGACTACACAAACAATGAGCAGTTCTTC. The whole variable domain, remainder taken from reference TRBV5-1 and TRBJ2-1, is KAGVTQTPRYLIKTRGQQVTLSCSPISGHRSVSWYQQTPGQGLQFLFEYFSETQRNKGNFPGRFSGRQFSNSRSEMNVSTLELGDSALYLCASSVGRDYTNNEQFFGPGTRLTVL.